Given below is one T cell receptor (beta chain) in context. The sample belongs to a study of early T cells in non-severe SARS-CoV-2 infection. Trimming removed 3 bases from V and 1 base from J, with 13 bases in between. The CDR3 runs 15 residues. Germline values: CDR1 SNHLY, CDR2 FYNNEI. TCRdb analysed the 5' RACE reads with MiXCR anew, one entry per CDR3 protein. The sample holds tens of thousands of distinct CDR3 sequences, 9.5% to 15% seen once. This chain links TRBV2 with TRBJ2-7; D ambiguous. The TCR sequence derives from an adult who was a healthcare worker with PCR-confirmed SARS-CoV-2 infection or an uninfected control (not recorded which). The sequencing here drew on whole blood, taken at baseline. The CDR3 DNA sequence: TGTGCCAGCAGTGAGGGCAGAGATTATTCCTACGAGCAGTACTTC. It is translated as CASSEGRDYSYEQYF.